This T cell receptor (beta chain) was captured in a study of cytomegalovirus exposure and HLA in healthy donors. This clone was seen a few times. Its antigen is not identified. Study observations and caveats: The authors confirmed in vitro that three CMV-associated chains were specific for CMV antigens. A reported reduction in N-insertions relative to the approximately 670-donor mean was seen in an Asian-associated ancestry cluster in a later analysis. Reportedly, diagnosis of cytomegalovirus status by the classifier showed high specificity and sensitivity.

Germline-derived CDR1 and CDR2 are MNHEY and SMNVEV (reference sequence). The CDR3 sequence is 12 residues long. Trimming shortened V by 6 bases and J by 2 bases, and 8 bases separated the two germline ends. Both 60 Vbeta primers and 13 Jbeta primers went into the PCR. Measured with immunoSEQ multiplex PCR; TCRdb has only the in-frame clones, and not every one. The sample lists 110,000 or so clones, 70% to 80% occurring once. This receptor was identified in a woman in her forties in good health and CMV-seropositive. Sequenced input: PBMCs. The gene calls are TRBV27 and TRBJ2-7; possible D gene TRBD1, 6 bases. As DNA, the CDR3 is TGTGCCAGCAGGGACAGCCCCTACGAGCAGTACTTC. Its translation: CASRDSPYEQYF.